The text below deals with one T cell receptor (beta chain). Its target is unknown. These data come from a study of beta chain features in type 1 diabetes. Every isolated RNA sample was fully reverse transcribed, so sequencing captured expressed TCRB transcripts. Each sample of naive, central memory or regulatory T cells had, on average, about 3.5 million reads. Libraries were prepared by immunoSEQ multiplex PCR; TCRdb keeps only in-frame clonotypes and omits some of them. The sample lists approximately 140,000 clones, 9% to 10% occurring once. The germline V and J ends were trimmed by 6 bases and 7 bases, with 13 bases remaining between them. This CDR3 spans 12 amino acids. The germline gives CDR1 SNHLY, CDR2 FYNNEI. Study results and limitations: There was no resolution here of whether HLA type influences TCRB rearrangement. Equally in patients and controls, PCR might preferentially amplify shorter templates.

Central memory, naive, regulatory and stem cell-like memory CD4+ cells were sorted by CD45RO/CCR7/CD25/CD127/CD95/CD27. The V and J genes are TRBV2 and TRBJ2-7; D is perhaps TRBD1 (6 bases). The TCR sequence derives from a woman between 35 and 50 years old in good health. The sequenced sample consisted of central memory CD4+ T cells from blood. CDR3 DNA sequence: TGTGCCAGCAGCAAGGGGGTGGGTGAGCAGTACTTC. This translates into CASSKGVGEQYF.